This T cell receptor (beta chain) was sequenced for a study of shared clonotypes between healthy human individuals (TCRdb year 2020). Looking at the study overall: The cohort included a few men and a couple of women between 18 and 49 years of age. Per donor, leukapheresis produced somewhere between about 0.94 and 9.5 billion PBMCs. To increase sequencing depth and limit assay-specific biases, different laboratories used diverse techniques to prepare libraries and sequence TCR repertoires. Blood TCR repertoires of roughly five healthy adults were deeply sequenced to estimate repertoire size and the extent of clonotype sharing between individuals. For each donor, CD4 naive and CD4 memory were each run on three plates, CD8 naive on two plates, and CD8 memory on one plate. Here is what the overall study found, with its caveats: Higher generation probabilities were observed for clonotypes shared by all four sorted-subset donors than for non-shared clonotypes. Incomplete sequencing was indicated by rarefaction of sorted-subset datasets, despite the large sequencing depth. Larger estimated clonotype richness was generally found for naive subsets than for memory subsets. About 4.5% of naive CD4, 3% to 3.5% of naive CD8, roughly 2.4% of memory CD4, and around 0.4% of memory CD8 clonotypes were shared across several donors. The genetic and exposure-history diversity represented was limited by the small number of donors. Pairwise subsampling led to the expectation that sequencing depth would affect the degree of clonotype sharing among donors. Sampling was restricted to blood, and TCR repertoires in tissues likely differ from the TCR repertoires found in blood.

Using the deep immunoSEQ assay, TCR CDR3 regions were amplified from genomic DNA by multiplex PCR. Genomic DNA extracted from each cell subset was distributed evenly over all wells of several immunoSEQ 96-well plates, and each plate served as one replicate. For sorted subsets, each replicate PCR was loaded with roughly 200 ng genomic DNA, equivalent to approximately 33,000 T cell genomes. The purified libraries were quantified using a Qubit 3.0 fluorometer, sized with a Bioanalyzer 2100, and then quantified again using the KAPA Library Quantification kit. A separate single-read 150-cycle Illumina NextSeq 550 flow cell was used to sequence each immunoSEQ 96-well plate. As for the original processing: Because the immunoSEQ output held only junctional sequences and lacked quality scores, the filtering could not match the filtering applied to full-length reads. Sequences were annotated with PyIR, a Python wrapper for IgBLAST v1.9, using IMGT germline references to assign V/J genes and CDR3. Reads were filtered out if the reads had weak V/J assignments (E-value above 1e-6), no CDR3, stop codons, out-of-frame junctions, or ambiguous translated residues. V3J clonotypes were defined by identical inferred V gene, J gene, and CDR3 amino acid sequence. Percentage overlap between repertoires was calculated by dividing the number of shared unique clonotypes by the size of the smaller repertoire. RTK rarefaction, the Chao1 estimator, and Recon v2.1 estimates of unobserved clonotypes were used to assess repertoire richness. OLGA was used to compute generation probabilities for all TCRbeta clonotypes that the gDNA method yielded from a handful of donors. TCRdb provides this immuneACCESS table in a form limited to in-frame rearrangements. Some clones are lacking; in checked studies, under half of them reflect an unresolved V gene, and why the rest are absent is not known. The DNA gave D and trimming, while V, J and clone size come from that table. For this sample the table gives 2 million to 3 million clones, of which approximately 93% were detected only once. Together, the top ten hold approximately 0.36% of the sample.

Donors were healthy HIV-negative adults with no recently reported acute infections or vaccinations. Every donor was a Caucasian adult residing in Nashville, Tennessee, USA. Magnetic negative selection was used to enrich CD4+ T cells, after which naive cells were positively selected on CD45RA and the negative fraction became the memory subset. Blood was obtained by leukapheresis, after which PBMCs were separated by Ficoll-Histopaque density gradient centrifugation and cryopreserved in liquid nitrogen vapor phase. Analytical flow cytometry was used to check the purity and quantity of every magnetically sorted T cell population. Genomic DNA was isolated from each sorted fraction and quantified by UV absorbance on a Nanodrop 2000c. The germline V and J ends show losses of 0 bases and 4 bases respectively, and no gene match explains 5 bases of the junction. CDR1 and CDR2, looked up from the germline V gene, are MGHRA and YSYEKL. Counted from cysteine to phenylalanine, this CDR3 has 17 amino acids. Only the CDR3 DNA stays, 51 bases, in frame from base 1.

As for this clone: Its target antigen remains unknown. No base qualities exist here, and no much larger clone lies one base off it.

The sequence came from a man between 18 and 29 years old in good health. Some clones in this sample may be carry-over from other donors' samples. The chain links TRBV4-1 with TRBJ2-1; TRBD2 fits 11 bases in the junction. Sequencing was performed on naive CD4+ T cells from PBMCs. The intended sense of this specimen's cell subset or site label: CD45RA+ positively selected. The CDR3 region: CASSQDSTSGGYNEQFF. The sequenced DNA is TGCGCCAGCAGCCAAGATTCAACTAGCGGGGGATACAATGAGCAGTTCTTC.